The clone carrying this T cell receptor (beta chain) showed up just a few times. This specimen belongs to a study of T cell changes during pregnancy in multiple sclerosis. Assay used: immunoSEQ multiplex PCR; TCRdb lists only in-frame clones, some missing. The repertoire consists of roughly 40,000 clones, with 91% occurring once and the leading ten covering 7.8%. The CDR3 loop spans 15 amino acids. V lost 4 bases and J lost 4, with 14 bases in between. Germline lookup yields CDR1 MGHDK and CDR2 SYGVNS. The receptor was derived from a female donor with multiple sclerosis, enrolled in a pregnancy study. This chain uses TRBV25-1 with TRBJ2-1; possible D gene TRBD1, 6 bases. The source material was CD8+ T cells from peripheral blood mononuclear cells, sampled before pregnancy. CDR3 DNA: TGTGCCAGCAGTGCTCGGGACACCTCATACAATGAGCAGTTCTTC. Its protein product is CASSARDTSYNEQFF.